Each of the 9 T cell receptor beta chains below was sequenced from the same sample in a study of OX40 agonist ivuxolimab in advanced cancers. The method was immunoSEQ multiplex PCR; TCRdb's version includes in-frame clones alone and lacks a portion of them. In the table there are over 55,000 clones, approximately 94% of which are singletons. The source material was CD4+ or CD8+ T cells sorted from blood, sampled in a trial of the OX40 agonist ivuxolimab. Every receptor here comes from an adult with an advanced solid tumor such as melanoma, head and neck, liver or kidney cancer.

The rearrangement uses TRBV7-2 and TRBJ1-3; D is perhaps TRBD1 (5 bases). V dropped 3 bases and J dropped 1 base, with 7 bases sitting between them. This CDR3 comprises 14 residues. CDR1 and CDR2 from the germline V gene are SGHTA and FQGNSA. The CDR3 reads CASSLGGSGNTIYF. The CDR3 DNA is TGTGCCAGCAGCTTGGGGGGGTCTGGAAACACCATATATTTT.

The chain couples TRBV9 to TRBJ1-5; 8 bases align to TRBD1. V lost 3 bases, J lost 4 bases, and 6 bases stayed unmatched. Germline V gives CDR1 SGDLS, CDR2 YYNGEE. The CDR3 extends over 15 amino acids. CDR3 sequence: CASSALTGDNQPQHF. For the CDR3, the DNA is TGTGCCAGCAGCGCCCTGACAGGGGATAATCAGCCCCAGCATTTT.

The chain carries TRBV13 and TRBJ1-1; D unclear. V gave up 3 bases and J gave up 5 bases, with 4 bases separating them. The CDR3 spans 11 residues. CDR1 is PRHDT and CDR2 is FYEKMQ in the germline V gene (reference sequence). CDR3 sequence: CASSFLTEAFF. CDR3 coding DNA: TGTGCCAGCAGCTTTTTAACTGAAGCTTTCTTT.

This clone has a single count. The chain employs TRBV2 and TRBJ1-2; a weak D match, TRBD1 (5 bases). CDR3 size: 15 residues. Germline assignment: CDR1 SNHLY and CDR2 FYNNEI. Trimming pared 6 bases from V and 2 bases from J, leaving 16 bases between. CDR3 in amino acids: CASRDMGGYNYGYTF. CDR3 nucleotide sequence: TGTGCCAGCAGAGACATGGGGGGTTACAACTATGGCTACACCTTC. Full variable domain (missing parts from reference TRBV2 and TRBJ1-2): EPEVTQTPSHQVTQMGQEVILRCVPISNHLYFYWYRQILGQKVEFLVSFYNNEISEKSEIFDDQFSVERPDGSNFTLKIRSTKLEDSAMYFCASRDMGGYNYGYTFGSGTRLTVV.

CDR3 bases: TGCGCCAGCAGCTTGTTTGGGACAGGGTACAATGAGCAGTTCTTC. Amino acid sequence: CASSLFGTGYNEQFF. J is TRBJ2-1 and V is TRBV5-1; 9 bases match TRBD1. The CDR3 totals 15 residues. Germline-derived CDR1 and CDR2 are SGHRS and YFSETQ. V trimming: 1 base; J trimming: 4 bases; junction bases outside the gene matches: 3.

The chain carries TRBV4-2 and TRBJ1-4; unclear D gene. The CDR3 spans 14 residues. Germline assignment: CDR1 LGHNA and CDR2 YNFKEQ. V was pared by 4 bases and J by 0 bases, with 6 bases between. CDR3 in amino acids: CASSPLSTNEKLFF. Here the CDR3 DNA reads TGTGCCAGCAGCCCCCTTTCAACTAATGAAAAACTGTTTTTT.

The table lists this clone with a count of one. The V call is TRBV11-3, the J call TRBJ2-7; 8 bases agree with TRBD2. V shed 4 bases and J 6 bases; nucleotides not matched to a gene: 14. The CDR3 has 16 amino acids. Germline CDR1 reads SGHNT; CDR2 reads YENEEA. CDR3 region: CASSSRGGLVGSEQYF. CDR3 DNA: TGTGCCAGCAGCTCTCGGGGGGGACTAGTCGGCTCCGAGCAGTACTTC.

CDR3 coding DNA: TGTGCCAGTAGTATGGGGCTAGCGGGAGCCGACGAGCAGTACTTC. Translation gives CASSMGLAGADEQYF. This chain links TRBV19 with TRBJ2-7; TRBD2 matches 10 bases. The trim removed 3 bases at V and 5 bases at J, leaving 7 bases unmatched. Germline values: CDR1 LNHDA, CDR2 SQIVND (reference sequence). The CDR3 sequence is 15 residues long.

The V call is TRBV28, the J call TRBJ1-3, with 10 bases aligning to TRBD1. Germline CDR1 and CDR2: MDHEN and SYDVKM. V shed 4 bases and J 4 bases; nucleotides not matched to a gene: 4. This CDR3 is built from 15 residues. CDR3 amino acids: CASSSGQGGGNTIYF. The CDR3 nucleotides read TGTGCCAGCAGTTCCGGACAGGGGGGAGGAAACACCATATATTTT. The full variable domain, in which reference TRBV28 and TRBJ1-3 provide the parts outside the CDR3, is DVKVTQSSRYLVKRTGEKVFLECVQDMDHENMFWYRQDPGLGLRLIYFSYDVKMKEKGDIPEGYSVSREKKERFSLILESASTNQTSMYLCASSSGQGGGNTIYFGEGSWLTVV.